This T cell receptor beta chain was retrieved from a study of cytomegalovirus exposure and HLA in healthy donors. Overall study results and limits: In an earlier analysis, most TCR beta V segments were productive about 87% or about 30% of the time. Researchers catalogued roughly 150 TCR beta chains as cytomegalovirus-associated.

As regards this clone: Its antigen is still unknown.

Every donor was a healthy person donating bone marrow. The PCR ran on 60 Vbeta and 13 Jbeta primers. Data came from immunoSEQ multiplex PCR; TCRdb stores just in-frame clones and leaves some out. In the table there are some 130,000 clones, more than 60% of which are singletons. This sequence was found in a middle-aged man in good health and CMV-seropositive. The material sequenced was PBMCs.

CDR3: CAWNRDRGPWGTEAFF. The DNA for the CDR3 is TGTGCCTGGAACCGGGACAGGGGGCCCTGGGGCACTGAAGCTTTCTTT. The gene calls are TRBV30 and TRBJ1-1, with 12 bases matching TRBD1. Losses at the gene ends were 4 bases for V and 4 bases for J; bases not matched to a gene: 10. The CDR3 is made up of 16 amino acids. Germline V gene sequence: CDR1 GTSNPN, CDR2 SVGIG (reference sequence). The full variable domain, rest sourced from reference TRBV30 and TRBJ1-1, is SQTIHQWPATLVQPVGSPLSLECTVEGTSNPNLYWYRQAAGRGLQLLFYSVGIGQISSEVPQNLSASRPQDRQFILSSKKLLLSDSGFYLCAWNRDRGPWGTEAFFGQGTRLTVV.